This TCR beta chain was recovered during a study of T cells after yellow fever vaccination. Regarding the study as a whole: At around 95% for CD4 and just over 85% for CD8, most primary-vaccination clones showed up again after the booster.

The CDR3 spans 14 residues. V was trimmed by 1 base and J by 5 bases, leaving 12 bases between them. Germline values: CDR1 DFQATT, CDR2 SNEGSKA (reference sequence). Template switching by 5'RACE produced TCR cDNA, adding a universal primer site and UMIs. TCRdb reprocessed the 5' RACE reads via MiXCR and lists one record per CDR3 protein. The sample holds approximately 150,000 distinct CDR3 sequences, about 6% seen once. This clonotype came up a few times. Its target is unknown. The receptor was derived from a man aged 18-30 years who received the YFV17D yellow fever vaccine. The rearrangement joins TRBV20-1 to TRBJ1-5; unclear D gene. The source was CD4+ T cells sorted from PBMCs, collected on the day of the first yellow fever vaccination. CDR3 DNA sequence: TGCAGTGCTAGAGGAACCGCATGGGATCAGCCCCAGCATTTT. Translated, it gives CSARGTAWDQPQHF.